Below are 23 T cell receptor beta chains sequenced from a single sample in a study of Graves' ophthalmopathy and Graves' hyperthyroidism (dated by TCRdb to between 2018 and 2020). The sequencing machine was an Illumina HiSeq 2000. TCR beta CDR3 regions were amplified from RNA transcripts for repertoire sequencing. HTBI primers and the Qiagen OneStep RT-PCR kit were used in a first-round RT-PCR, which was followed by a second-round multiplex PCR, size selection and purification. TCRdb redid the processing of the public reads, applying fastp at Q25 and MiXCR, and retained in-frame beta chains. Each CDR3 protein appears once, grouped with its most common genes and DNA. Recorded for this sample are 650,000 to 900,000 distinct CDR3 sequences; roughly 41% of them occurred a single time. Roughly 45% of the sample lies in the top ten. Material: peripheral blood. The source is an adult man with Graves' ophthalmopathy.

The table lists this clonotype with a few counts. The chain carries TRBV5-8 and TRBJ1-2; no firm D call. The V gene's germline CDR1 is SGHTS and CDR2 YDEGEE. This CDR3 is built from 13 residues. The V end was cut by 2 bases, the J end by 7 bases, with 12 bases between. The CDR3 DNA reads TGTGCCAGCAGCTTAATGTGGGTCCGTGGCTACACCTTC. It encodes CASSLMWVRGYTF. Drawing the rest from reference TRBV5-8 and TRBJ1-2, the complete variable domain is EAGVTQSPTHLIKTRGQQATLRCSPISGHTSVYWYQQALGLGLQFLLWYDEGEERNRGNFPPRFSGRQFPNYSSELNVNALELEDSALYLCASSLMWVRGYTFGSGTRLTVV.

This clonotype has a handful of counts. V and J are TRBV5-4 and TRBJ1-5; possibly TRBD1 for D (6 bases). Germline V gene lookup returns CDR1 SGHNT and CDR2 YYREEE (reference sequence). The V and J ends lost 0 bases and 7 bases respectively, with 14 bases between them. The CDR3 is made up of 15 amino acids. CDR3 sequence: CASSLDGGGAQPQHF. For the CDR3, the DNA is TGTGCCAGCAGCTTGGACGGGGGGGGCGCCCAGCCCCAGCATTTT.

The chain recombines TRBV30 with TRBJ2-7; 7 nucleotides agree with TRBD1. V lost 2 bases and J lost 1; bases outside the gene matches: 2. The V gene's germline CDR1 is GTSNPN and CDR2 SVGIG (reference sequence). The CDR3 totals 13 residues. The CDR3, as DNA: TGTGCCTGGAGTCCGACAGGGTCCTACGAGCAGTACTTC. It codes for CAWSPTGSYEQYF.

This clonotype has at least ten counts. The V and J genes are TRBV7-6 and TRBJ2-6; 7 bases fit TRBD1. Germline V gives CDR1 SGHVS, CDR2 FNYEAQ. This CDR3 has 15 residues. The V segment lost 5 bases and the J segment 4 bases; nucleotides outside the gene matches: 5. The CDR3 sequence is CASSPTGYGANVLTF. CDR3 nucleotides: TGTGCCAGCAGCCCGACAGGGTACGGGGCCAACGTCCTGACTTTC.

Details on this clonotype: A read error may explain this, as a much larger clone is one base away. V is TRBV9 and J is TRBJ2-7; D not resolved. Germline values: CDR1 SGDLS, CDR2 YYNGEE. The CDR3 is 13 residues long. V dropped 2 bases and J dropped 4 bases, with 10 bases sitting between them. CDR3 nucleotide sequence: TGTGCCAGCAGCGTGGACGGTGGTTACGAGCAGTACTTC. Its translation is CASSVDGGYEQYF.

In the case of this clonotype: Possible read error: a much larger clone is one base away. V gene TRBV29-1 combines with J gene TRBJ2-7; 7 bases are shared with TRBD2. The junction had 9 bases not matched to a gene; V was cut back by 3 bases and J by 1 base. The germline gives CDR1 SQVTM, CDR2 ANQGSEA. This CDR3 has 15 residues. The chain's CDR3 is CSVEVDGGRSYEQYF. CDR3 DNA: TGCAGCGTTGAGGTTGACGGCGGGAGATCCTACGAGCAGTACTTC.

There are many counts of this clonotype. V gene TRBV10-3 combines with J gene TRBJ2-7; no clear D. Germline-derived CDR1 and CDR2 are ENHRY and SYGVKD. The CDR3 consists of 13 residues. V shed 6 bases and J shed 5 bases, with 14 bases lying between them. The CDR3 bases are TGTGCCATCAGGGGGTCACGTATGGACGAGCAGTACTTC. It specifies CAIRGSRMDEQYF.

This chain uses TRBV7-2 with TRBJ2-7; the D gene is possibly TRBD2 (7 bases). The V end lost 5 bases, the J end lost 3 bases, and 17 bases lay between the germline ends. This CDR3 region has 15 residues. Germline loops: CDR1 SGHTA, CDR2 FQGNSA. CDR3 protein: CASSPAGGLVYEQYF. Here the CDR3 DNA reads TGTGCCAGCAGCCCCGCCGGGGGGCTAGTCTACGAGCAGTACTTC.

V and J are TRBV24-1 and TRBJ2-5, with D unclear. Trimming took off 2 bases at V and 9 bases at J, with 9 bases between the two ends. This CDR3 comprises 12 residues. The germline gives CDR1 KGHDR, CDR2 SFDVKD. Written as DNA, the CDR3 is TGTGCCACCAGTGATTCAAGACGGGCCCAGTACTTC. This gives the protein CATSDSRRAQYF.

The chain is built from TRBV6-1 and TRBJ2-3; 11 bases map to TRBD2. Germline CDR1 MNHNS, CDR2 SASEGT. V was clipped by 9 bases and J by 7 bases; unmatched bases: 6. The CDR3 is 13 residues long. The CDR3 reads CASLLAGVYTQYF. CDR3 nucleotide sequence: TGTGCCAGTCTACTAGCGGGGGTCTATACGCAGTATTTT.

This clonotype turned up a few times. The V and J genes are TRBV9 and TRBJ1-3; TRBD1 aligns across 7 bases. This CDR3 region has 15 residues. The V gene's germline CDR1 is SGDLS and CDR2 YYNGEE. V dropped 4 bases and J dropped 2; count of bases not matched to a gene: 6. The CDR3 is CASSNGQDAGNTIYF. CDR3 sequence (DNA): TGTGCCAGCAGCAATGGACAGGACGCTGGAAACACCATATATTTT.

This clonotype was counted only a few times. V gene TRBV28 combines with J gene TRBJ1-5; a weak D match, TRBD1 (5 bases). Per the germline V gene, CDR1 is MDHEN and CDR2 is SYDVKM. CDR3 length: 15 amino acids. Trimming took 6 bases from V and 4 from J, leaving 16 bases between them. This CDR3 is CASRDPGRVNQPQHF. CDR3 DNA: TGTGCCAGCAGGGACCCTGGCAGGGTAAATCAGCCCCAGCATTTT.

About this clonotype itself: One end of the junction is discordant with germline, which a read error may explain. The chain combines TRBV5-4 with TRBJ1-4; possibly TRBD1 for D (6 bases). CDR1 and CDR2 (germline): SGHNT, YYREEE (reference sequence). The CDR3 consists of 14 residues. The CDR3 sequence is CASGQQGTNEKLFF. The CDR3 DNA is TGTGCCAGCGGTCAACAGGGTACTAATGAGAAACTGTTTTTT.

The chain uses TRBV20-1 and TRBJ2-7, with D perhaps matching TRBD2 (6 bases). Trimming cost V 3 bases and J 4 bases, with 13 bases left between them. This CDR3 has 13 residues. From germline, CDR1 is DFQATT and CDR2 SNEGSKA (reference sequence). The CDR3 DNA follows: TGCAGTGCTAGTGAACTTGGGGGGTACGAGCAGTACTTC. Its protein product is CSASELGGYEQYF.

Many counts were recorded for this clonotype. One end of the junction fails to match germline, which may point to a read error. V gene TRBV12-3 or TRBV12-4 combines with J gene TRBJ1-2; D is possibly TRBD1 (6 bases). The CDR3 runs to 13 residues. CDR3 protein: CASSLDRMDGYTF. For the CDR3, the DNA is TGTGCCAGCAGCTTAGACAGGATGGATGGCTACACCTTC.

The CDR3 coding sequence is TGTGCCAGCAGGAGCGGACTGAACCAAGAGACCCAGTACTTC. Translated: CASRSGLNQETQYF. This sequence joins TRBV2 and TRBJ2-5; D might be TRBD2 (5 bases). Between the trimmed V and J ends, which lost 6 bases and 0 bases, there was a span of 11 bases. This CDR3 contains 14 residues. Per the germline V gene, CDR1 is SNHLY and CDR2 is FYNNEI.

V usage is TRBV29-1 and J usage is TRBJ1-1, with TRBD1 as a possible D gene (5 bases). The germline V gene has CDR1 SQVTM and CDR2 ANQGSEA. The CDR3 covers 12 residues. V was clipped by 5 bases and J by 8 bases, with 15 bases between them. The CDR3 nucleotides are TGCAGCGTTAGTGGGGGGACTGCCGAAGCTTTCTTT. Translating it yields CSVSGGTAEAFF.

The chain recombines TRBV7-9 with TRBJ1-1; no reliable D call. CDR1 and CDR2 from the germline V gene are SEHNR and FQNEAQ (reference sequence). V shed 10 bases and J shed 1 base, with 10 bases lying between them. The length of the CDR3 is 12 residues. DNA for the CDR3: TGTGCCATTAATTCAGGGAACACTGAAGCTTTCTTT. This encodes CAINSGNTEAFF.

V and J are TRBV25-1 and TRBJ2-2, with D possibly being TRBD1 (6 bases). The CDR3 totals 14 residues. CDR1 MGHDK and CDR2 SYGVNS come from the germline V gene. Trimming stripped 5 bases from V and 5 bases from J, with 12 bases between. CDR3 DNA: TGTGCCAGCAGTTGGGCAGGGGCAACCGGGGAGCTGTTTTTT. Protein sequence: CASSWAGATGELFF.

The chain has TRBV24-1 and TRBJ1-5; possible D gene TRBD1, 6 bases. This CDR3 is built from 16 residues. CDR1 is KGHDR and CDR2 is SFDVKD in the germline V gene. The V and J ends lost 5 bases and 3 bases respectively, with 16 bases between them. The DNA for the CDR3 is TGTGCCACCAGTGCTACCCTGGGACACCCCAATCAGCCCCAGCATTTT. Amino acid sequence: CATSATLGHPNQPQHF.

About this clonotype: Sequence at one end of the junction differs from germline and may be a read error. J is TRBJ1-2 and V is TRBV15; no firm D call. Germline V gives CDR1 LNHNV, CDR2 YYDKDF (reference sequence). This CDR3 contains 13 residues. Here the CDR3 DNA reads TGTGCCGCCAGCAGCCAAGACGCCAGGTGGTGCACCTTC. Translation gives CAASSQDARWCTF.

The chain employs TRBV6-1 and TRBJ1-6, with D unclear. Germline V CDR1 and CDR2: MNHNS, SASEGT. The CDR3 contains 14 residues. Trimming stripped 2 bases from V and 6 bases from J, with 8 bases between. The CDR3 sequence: CASSERVGNSPLHF. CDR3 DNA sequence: TGTGCCAGCAGTGAACGGGTGGGTAATTCACCCCTCCACTTT.

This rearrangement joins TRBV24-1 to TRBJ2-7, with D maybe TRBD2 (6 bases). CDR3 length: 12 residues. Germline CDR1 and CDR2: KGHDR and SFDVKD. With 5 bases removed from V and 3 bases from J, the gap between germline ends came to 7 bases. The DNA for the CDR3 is TGTGCCACCAGTGGGGGGGTCTACGAGCAGTACTTC. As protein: CATSGGVYEQYF.